The rows below give T cell receptor beta chains drawn from one sample of a study of T cell responses to AZD1222 COVID-19 vaccine. Clones were sequenced by immunoSEQ multiplex PCR, and TCRdb holds only the in-frame ones, with some missing. This table holds 130,000 or so clones, roughly 90% found once. Specimen: peripheral blood, collected on day 0 of AZD1222 vaccination. The receptors originated from an adult in good health. CDR3s include the opening cysteine and the closing phenylalanine or tryptophan. A D gene is named only where the DNA matches it firmly. For some rows the clone size is stated as once, few or many, or as a class when expanded; others skip it.

V	size	D	J	CDR3	DNA
TRBV6-5	.	.	TRBJ1-2	CASSYSTQALSYGYTF	TGTGCCAGCAGTTACTCGACCCAGGCGCTCTCCTATGGCTACACCTTC
TRBV4-1	.	.	TRBJ2-6	CASTPLTGLTGANVLTF	TGCGCCAGCACCCCCCTCACCGGGCTTACTGGGGCCAACGTCCTGACTTTC
TRBV18	.	TRBD2	TRBJ2-3	CASSSGGTQYF	TGTGCCAGCTCAAGCGGGGGTACGCAGTATTTT
TRBV7-8	many	TRBD1	TRBJ2-1	CASSLVAGGGDEQFF	TGTGCCAGCAGCTTAGTGGCAGGGGGCGGGGATGAGCAGTTCTTC
TRBV5-1	.	TRBD1	TRBJ2-5	CASSPDRGNLKETQYF	TGCGCCAGCAGCCCCGACAGGGGTAATCTAAAAGAGACCCAGTACTTC
TRBV27	few	TRBD1	TRBJ1-1	CASRQTGGNGEAFF	TGTGCCAGCAGGCAGACAGGGGGGAACGGTGAAGCTTTCTTT
TRBV6-5	.	.	TRBJ1-1	CASSYDGGGEAFF	TGTGCCAGCAGTTACGATGGAGGGGGTGAAGCTTTCTTT
TRBV28	.	.	TRBJ1-1	CASSLQYTEAFF	TGTGCCAGCAGTTTACAGTACACTGAAGCTTTCTTT
TRBV9	.	.	TRBJ1-6	CASSVAPFGSPLHF	TGTGCCAGCAGCGTAGCTCCATTCGGGTCACCCCTCCACTTT
TRBV7-9	.	.	TRBJ1-6	CASSSTNSPLHF	TGTGCCAGCAGCTCCACAAATTCACCCCTCCACTTT
TRBV27	.	TRBD2	TRBJ2-5	CASSFLSGRVGETQYF	TGTGCCAGCAGTTTTTTAAGCGGGAGGGTAGGAGAGACCCAGTACTTC
TRBV7-2	.	.	TRBJ2-3	CASSPPGGRTDTQYF	TGTGCCAGCAGCCCCCCCGGGGGCCGCACAGATACGCAGTATTTT